The rows below give T cell receptor beta chains drawn from one sample of a study of shared clonotypes between healthy human individuals. Some clones are missing from TCRdb's copy, which holds only in-frame ones; the method was immunoSEQ multiplex PCR. Here the sample spans over 1.5 million clones, about 98% being singletons. The specimen was naive CD4+ T cells sorted from blood. Source of these receptors: a man aged 25 to 40 in good health. Each CDR3 is given with its conserved first and last residue. The order of the fields is D gene, V gene, clone size, J gene, CDR3 DNA, CDR3 protein. D genes are given only for firm matches. Rows may omit the clone size; those that give it use once, few, many or a size class.

d_call: TRBD2
v_call: TRBV7-8
clone_size: -
j_call: TRBJ2-3
cdr3_nt: TGTGCCAGCAGCTTCACCCTAGCGGGAGGAGCTAGCACAGATACGCAGTATTTT
cdr3_aa: CASSFTLAGGASTDTQYF

d_call: -
v_call: TRBV9
clone_size: -
j_call: TRBJ1-1
cdr3_nt: TGTGCCAGCAGCGTAGTAGGACAGCCCAACACTGAAGCTTTCTTT
cdr3_aa: CASSVVGQPNTEAFF

d_call: -
v_call: TRBV29-1
clone_size: -
j_call: TRBJ1-1
cdr3_nt: TGCAGCTCGGGAAGGGCGAACACTGAAGCTTTCTTT
cdr3_aa: CSSGRANTEAFF

d_call: -
v_call: TRBV27
clone_size: -
j_call: TRBJ2-5
cdr3_nt: TGTGCCAGCAGCCAGTCCCGGGACGGGTCTGGGCCTTGGGGGCAAGAGACCCAGTACTTC
cdr3_aa: CASSQSRDGSGPWGQETQYF

d_call: -
v_call: TRBV5-4
clone_size: once
j_call: TRBJ2-3
cdr3_nt: TGTGCCAGCAACGACAGAAAAGAGCCTAGCACAGATACGCAGTATTTT
cdr3_aa: CASNDRKEPSTDTQYF

d_call: -
v_call: TRBV7-2
clone_size: -
j_call: TRBJ1-1
cdr3_nt: TGTGCCAGCAGCTTAGACAGGGCACACTTTGAAGCTTTCTTT
cdr3_aa: CASSLDRAHFEAFF

d_call: -
v_call: TRBV9
clone_size: -
j_call: TRBJ2-1
cdr3_nt: TGTGCCAGCAGCGTAGCTCCAGGGAGTTTGGACAATGAGCAGTTCTTC
cdr3_aa: CASSVAPGSLDNEQFF

d_call: -
v_call: TRBV9
clone_size: -
j_call: TRBJ2-7
cdr3_nt: TGTGCCAGCAGTTTGGGACTTACCAAGGCCGAGCAGTACTTC
cdr3_aa: CASSLGLTKAEQYF

d_call: -
v_call: TRBV30
clone_size: -
j_call: TRBJ2-2
cdr3_nt: TGTGCCTGGAGCCAAATCCAGGGTTTGTACACCGGGGAGCTGTTTTTT
cdr3_aa: CAWSQIQGLYTGELFF

d_call: TRBD1
v_call: TRBV28
clone_size: -
j_call: TRBJ2-1
cdr3_nt: TGTGCCGGACAGGGGGAAGGGAATGAGCAGTTCTTC
cdr3_aa: CAGQGEGNEQFF

d_call: -
v_call: TRBV10-3
clone_size: -
j_call: TRBJ2-1
cdr3_nt: TGTGCCATCAGCTATCAACTTAATGAGCAGTTCTTC
cdr3_aa: CAISYQLNEQFF

d_call: -
v_call: TRBV19
clone_size: -
j_call: TRBJ1-5
cdr3_nt: TGTGCCAGTAGTATAGACCAAGACCAGCCCCAGCATTTT
cdr3_aa: CASSIDQDQPQHF

d_call: -
v_call: TRBV5-4
clone_size: -
j_call: TRBJ1-1
cdr3_nt: TGTGCCAGCAGCTACGGTCGTATGAACACTGAAGCTTTCTTT
cdr3_aa: CASSYGRMNTEAFF

d_call: -
v_call: TRBV5-6
clone_size: -
j_call: TRBJ2-1
cdr3_nt: TGTGCCAGCGAGGGGCTAGCCTACAATGAGCAGTTCTTC
cdr3_aa: CASEGLAYNEQFF

d_call: -
v_call: TRBV4-1
clone_size: -
j_call: TRBJ1-3
cdr3_nt: TGCGCCAGCAGCCCTGACCCGATTGGAAACACCATATATTTT
cdr3_aa: CASSPDPIGNTIYF

d_call: -
v_call: TRBV5-4
clone_size: -
j_call: TRBJ2-1
cdr3_nt: TGTGCCAGCAGCTTGCAGGGGTTGGGTGAGCAGTTCTTC
cdr3_aa: CASSLQGLGEQFF

d_call: -
v_call: TRBV19
clone_size: -
j_call: TRBJ1-4
cdr3_nt: TGTGCCAGTAGTCTTACCGCAACTAATGAAAAACTGTTTTTT
cdr3_aa: CASSLTATNEKLFF

d_call: -
v_call: TRBV19
clone_size: -
j_call: TRBJ2-2
cdr3_nt: TGTGCCAGTAGGTTAGCCGGGGAGCTGTTTTTT
cdr3_aa: CASRLAGELFF

d_call: TRBD1
v_call: TRBV9
clone_size: -
j_call: TRBJ2-7
cdr3_nt: TGTGCCAGCAGTCGCTCCGGGACAGGGGGCTACGAGCAGTACTTC
cdr3_aa: CASSRSGTGGYEQYF

d_call: -
v_call: TRBV7-2
clone_size: -
j_call: TRBJ2-1
cdr3_nt: TGTGCCAGCGCCCGAGGTTCGGGCGGCTACAATGAGCAGTTCTTC
cdr3_aa: CASARGSGGYNEQFF

d_call: TRBD2
v_call: TRBV5-1
clone_size: -
j_call: TRBJ2-1
cdr3_nt: TGCGCCAGCAGCGCAAGACTAGCGGGGTACAATGAGCAGTTCTTC
cdr3_aa: CASSARLAGYNEQFF

d_call: -
v_call: TRBV28
clone_size: -
j_call: TRBJ2-7
cdr3_nt: TGTGCCAGCAGTATGGGACTCTGGAGGATGTACGAGCAGTACTTC
cdr3_aa: CASSMGLWRMYEQYF

d_call: -
v_call: TRBV18
clone_size: -
j_call: TRBJ1-1
cdr3_nt: TGTGCCAGCTCACCATGGCCGACTGGCACTGAAGCTTTCTTT
cdr3_aa: CASSPWPTGTEAFF

d_call: TRBD1
v_call: TRBV5-1
clone_size: -
j_call: TRBJ2-7
cdr3_nt: TGCGCCAGCAGCTTATGGGGGACAGGGGCCTACGAGCAGTACTTC
cdr3_aa: CASSLWGTGAYEQYF

d_call: -
v_call: TRBV18
clone_size: -
j_call: TRBJ2-5
cdr3_nt: TGTGCCAGCTCACCTAAACCGGACCGGGACCTGCTGGAGACCCAGTACTTC
cdr3_aa: CASSPKPDRDLLETQYF

d_call: -
v_call: TRBV6-1
clone_size: -
j_call: TRBJ1-5
cdr3_nt: TGTGCCAGCAGTGACAGGTTTTGGGAGCCCCAGCATTTT
cdr3_aa: CASSDRFWEPQHF

d_call: TRBD2
v_call: TRBV28
clone_size: -
j_call: TRBJ2-1
cdr3_nt: TGTGCCAGCAGTGTCCCACGGGAGGTTGAGCAGTTCTTC
cdr3_aa: CASSVPREVEQFF

d_call: -
v_call: TRBV6-6
clone_size: -
j_call: TRBJ1-1
cdr3_nt: TGTGCCAGCAGTAAAGAGGCGAACACTGAAGCTTTCTTT
cdr3_aa: CASSKEANTEAFF

d_call: TRBD1
v_call: TRBV27
clone_size: -
j_call: TRBJ2-7
cdr3_nt: TGTGCCAGCAGTTCGGGCCCCGCCACAGGGGTAAAAATCTACGAGCAGTACTTC
cdr3_aa: CASSSGPATGVKIYEQYF

d_call: -
v_call: TRBV9
clone_size: -
j_call: TRBJ1-2
cdr3_nt: TGTGCCAGCAGCGTAGCCAGGGGCTATGGCTACACCTTC
cdr3_aa: CASSVARGYGYTF

d_call: TRBD1
v_call: TRBV29-1
clone_size: -
j_call: TRBJ1-1
cdr3_nt: TGCAGCGTTGAATCGGGGGGGACAGGGTATAATACTGAAGCTTTCTTT
cdr3_aa: CSVESGGTGYNTEAFF

d_call: -
v_call: TRBV7-9
clone_size: -
j_call: TRBJ2-2
cdr3_nt: TGTGCCAGCAAAGAGGCCGGGAGGAACACCGGGGAGCTGTTTTTT
cdr3_aa: CASKEAGRNTGELFF

d_call: -
v_call: TRBV11-2
clone_size: once
j_call: TRBJ2-1
cdr3_nt: TGTGCCAGCAGCTTAGATCTACTAGCAGAATACAATGAGCAGTTCTTC
cdr3_aa: CASSLDLLAEYNEQFF

d_call: -
v_call: TRBV9
clone_size: -
j_call: TRBJ2-1
cdr3_nt: TGTGCCAGCAGCGATGGGGCAGCGGGACCCAGGGGTGAGCAGTTCTTC
cdr3_aa: CASSDGAAGPRGEQFF

d_call: TRBD2
v_call: TRBV15
clone_size: -
j_call: TRBJ2-7
cdr3_nt: TGTGCCACCAGCAGAGATAGGGCTAGCGGGAGGGCCAAGCAGTACTTC
cdr3_aa: CATSRDRASGRAKQYF

d_call: TRBD2
v_call: TRBV19
clone_size: -
j_call: TRBJ2-3
cdr3_nt: TGTGCCAGTAGTATACGGTCTAGCGGCTACACAGATACGCAGTATTTT
cdr3_aa: CASSIRSSGYTDTQYF

d_call: -
v_call: TRBV6-1
clone_size: -
j_call: TRBJ2-3
cdr3_nt: TGTGCCAGCAGATTTCCAGGCGCAGATACGCAGTATTTT
cdr3_aa: CASRFPGADTQYF

d_call: -
v_call: TRBV10-3
clone_size: -
j_call: TRBJ1-3
cdr3_nt: TGTGCCATCAGCTATGACAGCTCTGGAAACACCATATATTTT
cdr3_aa: CAISYDSSGNTIYF

d_call: TRBD2
v_call: TRBV28
clone_size: -
j_call: TRBJ2-5
cdr3_nt: TGTGCCAGCAGTTCCCCGGGACTAGCGCCACAAGAGACCCAGTACTTC
cdr3_aa: CASSSPGLAPQETQYF

d_call: TRBD2
v_call: TRBV9
clone_size: -
j_call: TRBJ2-1
cdr3_nt: TGTGCCAGCAGCGTGACTAGCGCTTCCAATGAGCAGTTCTTC
cdr3_aa: CASSVTSASNEQFF

d_call: -
v_call: TRBV2
clone_size: -
j_call: TRBJ2-3
cdr3_nt: TGTGCCAGCACCTTAGAGGCAGGCACAGATACGCAGTATTTT
cdr3_aa: CASTLEAGTDTQYF

d_call: TRBD1
v_call: TRBV9
clone_size: -
j_call: TRBJ1-4
cdr3_nt: TGTGCCAGCAGCGCCTCGCCCGGGACAGTAAATGAAAAACTGTTTTTT
cdr3_aa: CASSASPGTVNEKLFF

d_call: TRBD1
v_call: TRBV5-1
clone_size: -
j_call: TRBJ2-7
cdr3_nt: TGCGCCAGCAGCCCACGGGACAGGTCGTACGAGCAGTACTTC
cdr3_aa: CASSPRDRSYEQYF

d_call: TRBD1
v_call: TRBV5-1
clone_size: -
j_call: TRBJ1-4
cdr3_nt: TGCGCCAGCAGCCTTGGGACAGGACGGACTAATGAAAAACTGTTTTTT
cdr3_aa: CASSLGTGRTNEKLFF

d_call: -
v_call: TRBV5-1
clone_size: -
j_call: TRBJ2-2
cdr3_nt: TGCGCCAGCACCCCGGGCAGCACCGGGGAGCTGTTTTTT
cdr3_aa: CASTPGSTGELFF

d_call: -
v_call: TRBV28
clone_size: -
j_call: TRBJ1-5
cdr3_nt: TGTGCCAGCAGCCAACGGGCAGGGCCTCCTCAGCCCCAGCATTTT
cdr3_aa: CASSQRAGPPQPQHF

d_call: -
v_call: TRBV29-1
clone_size: -
j_call: TRBJ2-3
cdr3_nt: TGCAGCGTCCCGACTAGAAGTAGCACAGATACGCAGTATTTT
cdr3_aa: CSVPTRSSTDTQYF

d_call: -
v_call: TRBV4-1
clone_size: -
j_call: TRBJ2-2
cdr3_nt: TGCGCCAGCAGCCGAGAAACCCTTACAGAGGCGCAAGAAACCGGGGAGCTGTTTTTT
cdr3_aa: CASSRETLTEAQETGELFF

d_call: TRBD2
v_call: TRBV9
clone_size: -
j_call: TRBJ2-7
cdr3_nt: TGTGCCAGCAGCGTAAGCGGGAGGGACGAGCAGTACTTC
cdr3_aa: CASSVSGRDEQYF

d_call: TRBD1
v_call: TRBV7-9
clone_size: once
j_call: TRBJ2-7
cdr3_nt: TGTGCCAGCACCTCCGGGACAGGGCCCGAGCAGTACTTC
cdr3_aa: CASTSGTGPEQYF

d_call: -
v_call: TRBV19
clone_size: -
j_call: TRBJ2-2
cdr3_nt: TGTGCCAGTAGTGTTTTAAGGGGCGGAACCGGGGAGCTGTTTTTT
cdr3_aa: CASSVLRGGTGELFF

d_call: TRBD1
v_call: TRBV7-2
clone_size: once
j_call: TRBJ1-3
cdr3_nt: TGTGCCAGCAGCTTGACAGGGACTGTTGGAAACACCATATATTTT
cdr3_aa: CASSLTGTVGNTIYF

d_call: -
v_call: TRBV14
clone_size: -
j_call: TRBJ1-1
cdr3_nt: TGTGCCAGCAGCCAAGGGGACACTGAAGCTTTCTTT
cdr3_aa: CASSQGDTEAFF

d_call: TRBD2
v_call: TRBV9
clone_size: -
j_call: TRBJ2-3
cdr3_nt: TGTGCCAGCAGCATGAAGGCGGGAGTGACAGATACGCAGTATTTT
cdr3_aa: CASSMKAGVTDTQYF

d_call: TRBD2
v_call: TRBV29-1
clone_size: -
j_call: TRBJ2-1
cdr3_nt: TGCAGCGTTGTCATAGCGGGATACGATGAGCAGTTCTTC
cdr3_aa: CSVVIAGYDEQFF

d_call: -
v_call: TRBV5-1
clone_size: -
j_call: TRBJ2-2
cdr3_nt: TGCGCCAGCAGCCGAACGAACACCGGGGAGCTGTTTTTT
cdr3_aa: CASSRTNTGELFF